This entry lists 21 T cell receptor beta chains sequenced from one sample in a study of shared clonotypes between healthy human individuals (dated by TCRdb to the early 2020s). Libraries were built with the immunoSEQ multiplex PCR assay. Drawn from immuneACCESS, this table holds only the in-frame rearrangements with V and J called that TCRdb kept. Clones are partly lost; checked studies trace under half to an unresolved V gene and leave the rest unexplained. This sample holds some 580,000 clones; almost 97% were observed only once. The ten biggest clones cover less than 0.065% of the sample. Sequencing was carried out using naive CD4+ T cells sorted from blood. The cell subset or site label here, explained by the study, means: CD45RA+ positively selected. Receptor source: a woman in her 30s in good health.

The genes are TRBV28 and TRBJ2-1, with D unclear. This CDR3 contains 11 residues. Germline CDR1 is MDHEN and CDR2 is SYDVKM. The V end was cut by 9 bases, the J end by 4 bases, with 7 bases between. In DNA form, the CDR3 reads TGTGCCAGTTCCGAGTACAATGAGCAGTTCTTC. It is translated as CASSEYNEQFF.

In its sample, this clone was seen a few times. Other DNA sequences in this sample translate to the same CDR3. The CDR3 DNA follows: TGTGCCAGCAGTTTTCGGTACAATGAGCAGTTCTTC. It is translated as CASSFRYNEQFF. The rearrangement uses TRBV28 and TRBJ2-1; D remains unclear. Per the germline V gene, CDR1 is MDHEN and CDR2 is SYDVKM. The CDR3 is made up of 12 amino acids. V gave up 3 bases and J gave up 4 bases, with 4 bases separating them.

As DNA, the CDR3 is TGTGCCAGCAGCCTCTTCAACGTCCTGACTTTC. This translates into CASSLFNVLTF. The rearrangement joins TRBV5-7 to TRBJ2-6, with D hard to call. TRBV5-7 is reported as an ORF; its role is uncertain. With 4 bases removed from V and 9 bases from J, the gap between germline ends came to 5 bases. CDR3 size: 11 residues.

The rearrangement uses TRBV28 and TRBJ2-7, with unresolved D. This CDR3 spans 12 amino acids. From germline, CDR1 is MDHEN and CDR2 SYDVKM. V was cut by 3 bases and J by 5 bases, with 8 bases left in between. This chain's CDR3 is CASSFLDNEQYF. As DNA, the CDR3 is TGTGCCAGCAGTTTCCTCGATAACGAGCAGTACTTC.

Remarks on this clone: Other DNA variants within this sample encode the same CDR3. The chain employs TRBV5-1 and TRBJ1-6; D is ambiguous. CDR3 length: 14 amino acids. The germline V gene encodes CDR1 SGHRS and CDR2 YFSETQ. Trimming removed 0 bases at V and 5 bases at J, with 6 bases between. The CDR3 protein is CASSLAGDNSPLHF. The CDR3 DNA reads TGCGCCAGCAGCTTGGCAGGAGATAATTCACCCCTCCACTTT. Complete variable domain (other parts from reference TRBV5-1 and TRBJ1-6): KAGVTQTPRYLIKTRGQQVTLSCSPISGHRSVSWYQQTPGQGLQFLFEYFSETQRNKGNFPGRFSGRQFSNSRSEMNVSTLELGDSALYLCASSLAGDNSPLHFGNGTRLTVT.

The J gene is TRBJ2-7, the V gene TRBV7-9; D ambiguous. CDR1 and CDR2 from the germline V gene are SEHNR and FQNEAQ (reference sequence). The CDR3 covers 15 residues. The V end lost 5 bases, the J end lost 7 bases, and 21 bases lay between the germline ends. The CDR3 DNA sequence: TGTGCCAGCAGCCGATACTCCGCCCGCTCTGAGGAGCAGTACTTC. It encodes CASSRYSARSEEQYF.

The J gene is TRBJ2-1, the V gene TRBV18, with 8 nucleotides matching TRBD1. The junction had 3 bases not matched to a gene; V was cut back by 0 bases and J by 5 bases. Per germline, CDR1 KGHSH and CDR2 LQKENI. The CDR3 spans 15 residues. CDR3 DNA: TGTGCCAGCTCACCACCGCTGACAGGGGACAATGAGCAGTTCTTC. Translation gives CASSPPLTGDNEQFF.

This clone was counted once. The rearrangement uses TRBV9 and TRBJ2-5; 10 nucleotides line up with TRBD2. The germline V gene encodes CDR1 SGDLS and CDR2 YYNGEE. The V gene end was trimmed by 6 bases and the J gene end by 7 bases; junction bases not matched to a gene: 12. The CDR3 extends over 15 amino acids. The CDR3 region is CASTRSEIAGGTQYF. CDR3 DNA: TGTGCCAGCACCCGGTCGGAGATAGCGGGAGGGACCCAGTACTTC.

This chain connects TRBV4-1 to TRBJ2-6; no firm D call. With 3 bases removed from V and 2 bases from J, the gap between germline ends came to 14 bases. The CDR3 loop spans 17 amino acids. Germline assignment: CDR1 MGHRA and CDR2 YSYEKL. The CDR3 region has the DNA TGCGCCAGCAGCCACGGCGCAGCTTTTACTGGGGCCAACGTCCTGACTTTC. Protein: CASSHGAAFTGANVLTF.

V usage is TRBV6-1 and J usage is TRBJ2-1; the D gene is possibly TRBD2 (6 bases). The CDR3 contains 13 residues. The germline V gene encodes CDR1 MNHNS and CDR2 SASEGT. Trimming shortened V by 8 bases and J by 7 bases, and 15 bases separated the two germline ends. The CDR3 sequence: CASELGGVNEQFF. As DNA, the CDR3 is TGTGCCAGCGAGTTGGGGGGAGTAAATGAGCAGTTCTTC.

This chain connects TRBV19 to TRBJ2-1; TRBD1 aligns across 11 bases. Germline assignment: CDR1 LNHDA and CDR2 SQIVND (reference sequence). The CDR3 covers 15 residues. Losses at the gene ends were 8 bases for V and 8 bases for J; bases not matched to a gene: 11. The CDR3 is CASSWTGGDRDEQFF. DNA of the CDR3: TGTGCCAGTTCTTGGACAGGGGGCGATAGGGATGAGCAGTTCTTC.

V is TRBV7-9 and J is TRBJ1-4; D gene unclear. CDR3 length: 15 amino acids. Trimming left V 5 bases short and J 0 bases short, with 10 bases between. From germline, CDR1 is SEHNR and CDR2 FQNEAQ (reference sequence). The CDR3 protein is CASSKAGATNEKLFF. The CDR3 nucleotides are TGTGCCAGCAGCAAGGCAGGAGCAACTAATGAAAAACTGTTTTTT.

The chain links TRBV29-1 to TRBJ2-5; TRBD2 matches 10 bases. V was clipped by 7 bases and J by 3 bases; unmatched bases: 2. Looked up from germline, CDR1 is SQVTM and CDR2 is ANQGSEA. The CDR3 is 12 residues long. This CDR3 reads CSGGLAEETQYF. The CDR3 DNA is TGCAGCGGCGGACTAGCGGAAGAGACCCAGTACTTC.

The genes are TRBV28 and TRBJ2-1; D is unresolved. V lost 7 bases to trimming and J lost 0 bases, with 7 bases between them. The CDR3 loop spans 13 amino acids. Germline CDR1 is MDHEN and CDR2 is SYDVKM. CDR3 DNA sequence: TGTGCCAGCATCAAGAGCTCCTACAATGAGCAGTTCTTC. It specifies CASIKSSYNEQFF.

The chain is built from TRBV27 and TRBJ1-4, with 9 bases aligning to TRBD1. This CDR3 is 16 amino acids long. V lost 5 bases, J lost 4 bases, and 8 bases stayed unmatched. The germline gives CDR1 MNHEY, CDR2 SMNVEV (reference sequence). The CDR3, as DNA: TGTGCCAGCAGTCGACGGACAGGGGCCGATAATGAAAAACTGTTTTTT. Amino acids: CASSRRTGADNEKLFF.

V is TRBV5-4 and J is TRBJ2-5, with 8 bases aligning to TRBD2. Germline-derived CDR1 and CDR2 are SGHNT and YYREEE (reference sequence). CDR3 length: 15 amino acids. V trimming: 3 bases; J trimming: 4 bases; junction bases outside the gene matches: 8. In nucleotides, the CDR3 is TGTGCCAGCAGCTCCTTAGCCCGGGGGGGAGAGACCCAGTACTTC. Its protein is CASSSLARGGETQYF. Full variable domain (rest looked up from reference TRBV5-4 and TRBJ2-5): ETGVTQSPTHLIKTRGQQVTLRCSSQSGHNTVSWYQQALGQGPQFIFQYYREEENGRGNFPPRFSGLQFPNYSSELNVNALELDDSALYLCASSSLARGGETQYFGPGTRLLVL.

The J gene is TRBJ1-1, the V gene TRBV10-3, with 10 bases identical to TRBD1. The length of the CDR3 is 15 residues. The trim removed 4 bases at V and 3 bases at J, leaving 5 bases unmatched. Germline V gene data show CDR1 as ENHRY and CDR2 as SYGVKD. In DNA form, the CDR3 reads TGTGCCATCAGTGGACAGGGGGCTTTCCACACTGAAGCTTTCTTT. This codes for CAISGQGAFHTEAFF.

The chain combines TRBV4-2 with TRBJ2-5, with 12 nucleotides matching TRBD2. Judging by the DNA end, TRBJ2-7 fits better; the J call may be wrong. The CDR3 has 15 amino acids. Per the germline V gene, CDR1 is LGHNA and CDR2 is YNFKEQ. CDR3 in amino acids: CASSTGLAGPYEQYF. The CDR3 DNA reads TGTGCCAGCAGCACCGGACTAGCGGGACCCTACGAGCAGTACTTC.

V is TRBV11-1 and J is TRBJ2-7; 8 positions match TRBD2. CDR1 is SGHAT, CDR2 FQDESV, per germline (reference sequence). Trimming at V came to 5 bases and at J to 5 bases, leaving 5 bases not matched to a gene. CDR3 length: 13 residues. CDR3 coding DNA: TGTGCCAGCAGCCGGGGGGGGATCGACGAGCAGTACTTC. Its protein product is CASSRGGIDEQYF.

This clone showed up just a few times. The chain has TRBV28 and TRBJ1-2; D is unresolved. Trimming cost V 3 bases and J 4 bases, with 6 bases left between them. Germline lookup yields CDR1 MDHEN and CDR2 SYDVKM. The CDR3 is made up of 12 amino acids. The CDR3 bases are TGTGCCAGCAGTTTGGCTCCCTATGGCTACACCTTC. This translates into CASSLAPYGYTF.

J is TRBJ2-2 and V is TRBV7-6, with 9 nucleotides matching TRBD2. In germline, CDR1 is SGHVS, CDR2 FNYEAQ. The V and J ends lost 5 bases and 8 bases, in that order; junction bases with no gene match: 12. This CDR3 is built from 16 residues. CDR3 in DNA: TGTGCCAGCAGCCCCCGGGCTAGCGGGACGACGGGGGAGCTGTTTTTT. The encoded protein is CASSPRASGTTGELFF. Full variable domain (outside the CDR3, taken from reference TRBV7-6 and TRBJ2-2): GAGVSQSPRYKVTKRGQDVALRCDPISGHVSLYWYRQALGQGPEFLTYFNYEAQQDKSGLPNDRFSAERPEGSISTLTIQRTEQRDSAMYRCASSPRASGTTGELFFGEGSRLTVL.